Shown below are 21 T cell receptor beta chains from a single sample sequenced in a study of blood T cell repertoires in COVID-19. Data came from immunoSEQ multiplex PCR; TCRdb stores just in-frame clones and leaves some out. The sample carries roughly 150,000 clones, approximately 85% recorded once. Sequenced: peripheral blood. These TCRs come from an older woman with COVID-19, enrolled during active disease.

This chain connects TRBV6-5 to TRBJ1-5; tentative D call: TRBD1 (5 bases). CDR1 and CDR2 (germline): MNHEY, SVGAGI. The V gene lost 4 bases and the J gene lost 4 bases, with 8 bases spanning the gap. The CDR3 covers 13 residues. Written as DNA, the CDR3 is TGTGCCAGCAGTTGGACAATGAATCAGCCCCAGCATTTT. This codes for CASSWTMNQPQHF.

CDR3 sequence: CASSPTRRRYNEQFF. In DNA form, the CDR3 reads TGTGCCAGCAGCCCCACTCGGAGGCGCTACAATGAGCAGTTCTTC. The chain is built from TRBV7-3 and TRBJ2-1, with D perhaps TRBD2 (5 bases). Germline V gene lookup returns CDR1 SGHTA and CDR2 FQGTGA. Trimming took off 5 bases at V and 3 bases at J, with 14 bases between the two ends. The CDR3 is made up of 15 amino acids.

This sequence joins TRBV10-3 and TRBJ2-3; TRBD1 might be the D (5 bases). Germline V CDR1 and CDR2: ENHRY, SYGVKD. The CDR3 contains 16 residues. V was cut by 2 bases and J by 2 bases, with 14 bases left in between. The CDR3 is CAISEDSQGYTDTQYF. In DNA form, the CDR3 reads TGTGCCATCAGTGAGGATTCGCAGGGATACACAGATACGCAGTATTTT.

The chain combines TRBV5-1 with TRBJ1-6, with 7 bases fitting TRBD1. Trimming at V came to 1 base and at J to 8 bases, leaving 6 bases not matched to a gene. CDR1 and CDR2 (germline): SGHRS, YFSETQ. The CDR3 is 15 amino acids. CDR3 residues: CASSLTGDTYSPLHF. CDR3 in DNA: TGCGCCAGCAGCTTGACAGGGGATACGTATTCACCCCTCCACTTT.

In this sample, this clone turned up a few times. This chain links TRBV3-1 (or the pseudogene TRBV3-2) with TRBJ1-4, with 7 bases identical to TRBD1. Unmatched junction bases numbered 6, after V lost 6 bases and J lost 5 bases. Germline assignment: CDR1 LGHDT and CDR2 YNNKEL (reference sequence). This CDR3 contains 14 residues. The CDR3 DNA follows: TGTGCCAGCAGTCTTACAGGGGAAAATGAAAAACTGTTTTTT. Translating it yields CASSLTGENEKLFF.

This chain connects TRBV5-8 to TRBJ2-7, with D maybe TRBD1 (6 bases). Per the germline V gene, CDR1 is SGHTS and CDR2 is YDEGEE. Between the trimmed V and J ends, which lost 4 bases and 4 bases, there was a span of 15 bases. This CDR3 is built from 14 residues. CDR3 in DNA: TGTGCCAGCAGCCCCCGGGATAGGGGGTACGAGCAGTACTTC. Translation: CASSPRDRGYEQYF.

This chain connects TRBV6-5 to TRBJ2-5; the match to TRBD2 covers 7 bases. The CDR3 length is 14 residues. CDR1 MNHEY and CDR2 SVGAGI come from the germline V gene. The V gene end was trimmed by 5 bases and the J gene end by 2 bases; junction bases not matched to a gene: 5. The CDR3 DNA reads TGTGCCAGCAGTCCCGGACTAGTTCAAGAGACCCAGTACTTC. Residues: CASSPGLVQETQYF.

V and J are TRBV5-1 and TRBJ2-1; TRBD2 might be the D (6 bases). The germline gives CDR1 SGHRS, CDR2 YFSETQ. Between the trimmed V and J ends, which lost 5 bases and 5 bases, there was a span of 14 bases. The CDR3 is 14 amino acids. The CDR3 is CASRRESGNNEQFF. CDR3 DNA sequence: TGCGCCAGCAGACGGGAGTCCGGAAACAATGAGCAGTTCTTC. The whole variable domain, filled in from reference TRBV5-1 and TRBJ2-1, reads KAGVTQTPRYLIKTRGQQVTLSCSPISGHRSVSWYQQTPGQGLQFLFEYFSETQRNKGNFPGRFSGRQFSNSRSEMNVSTLELGDSALYLCASRRESGNNEQFFGPGTRLTVL.

The gene calls are TRBV4-3 and TRBJ2-7; D may be TRBD2 (5 bases). Trimming cost V 0 bases and J 2 bases, with 11 bases left between them. The germline V gene encodes CDR1 LGHNA and CDR2 YSLEER. The CDR3 covers 15 residues. In DNA, the CDR3 is TGCGCCAGCAGCCAAGAGACGGGAAGTACCTACGAGCAGTACTTC. Translated, it gives CASSQETGSTYEQYF.

V is TRBV9 and J is TRBJ1-6; D perhaps matches TRBD1 (6 bases). CDR1 is SGDLS, CDR2 YYNGEE, per germline. The V gene lost 0 bases and the J gene lost 6 bases, with 10 bases spanning the gap. The CDR3 is made up of 15 amino acids. Written as DNA, the CDR3 is TGTGCCAGCAGCGTAGCGGGACAAAGTAATTCACCCCTCCACTTT. Translated, it gives CASSVAGQSNSPLHF.

Note on this clone: The CDR3 does not close with the conserved phenylalanine or tryptophan, likely indicating a read error. The DNA is omitted, as the CDR3 cannot be located on it reliably, and the CDR3 follows TCRdb's listing. The CDR3 sequence is CAGPGTAL. The chain links TRBV30 to TRBJ1-2; the DNA was not compared with TRBD1, the D call given in the table. The CDR3 contains 8 residues when both ends are counted. The germline V gene has CDR1 GTSNPN and CDR2 SVGIG (reference sequence).

This clone has more than one count but fewer than ten. The chain combines TRBV19 with TRBJ1-2, with TRBD1 matching over 8 bases. CDR3 length equals 15 residues. Germline V gene sequence: CDR1 LNHDA, CDR2 SQIVND (reference sequence). V shed 4 bases and J 0 bases; nucleotides not matched to a gene: 4. CDR3 nucleotide sequence: TGTGCCAGTAGTAAGCCGGGACAGGCTAACTATGGCTACACCTTC. Translation: CASSKPGQANYGYTF.

This clone was detected once. The sample holds other DNA sequences that translate to the same CDR3. This rearrangement joins TRBV5-1 to TRBJ1-2, with 12 bases fitting TRBD1. Per germline, CDR1 SGHRS and CDR2 YFSETQ. CDR3 length equals 16 residues. With V trimmed by 0 bases and J by 4 bases, 4 bases remained unmatched. CDR3 bases: TGCGCCAGCAGCTTGGAGGGACAGGGGGCTGTCTATGGCTACACCTTC. Protein: CASSLEGQGAVYGYTF.

The rearrangement joins TRBV7-9 to TRBJ1-3, with a possible D match to TRBD1 (6 bases). Germline V CDR1 and CDR2: SEHNR, FQNEAQ (reference sequence). The CDR3 sequence is 15 residues long. Deletions cut 5 bases from V and 3 bases from J, with 14 bases between. CDR3 in DNA: TGTGCCAGCAGCGCGGAGGGGGGGTTTGGAAACACCATATATTTT. Translation: CASSAEGGFGNTIYF.

The rearrangement links TRBV28 to TRBJ1-3; TRBD1 might be the D (5 bases). CDR1 is MDHEN, CDR2 SYDVKM, per germline. V was pared by 2 bases and J by 0 bases, with 11 bases between. The CDR3 sequence is 16 residues long. In DNA form, the CDR3 reads TGTGCCAGCAGTTTAAGGGGACTGATCTCTGGAAACACCATATATTTT. Protein sequence: CASSLRGLISGNTIYF. Full variable domain (missing parts from reference TRBV28 and TRBJ1-3): DVKVTQSSRYLVKRTGEKVFLECVQDMDHENMFWYRQDPGLGLRLIYFSYDVKMKEKGDIPEGYSVSREKKERFSLILESASTNQTSMYLCASSLRGLISGNTIYFGEGSWLTVV.

The genes are TRBV2 and TRBJ1-6; D not resolved. The CDR3 extends over 15 amino acids. Germline V gives CDR1 SNHLY, CDR2 FYNNEI. The V and J ends lost 5 bases and 0 bases respectively, with 8 bases between them. CDR3 amino acids: CASSKQSSYNSPLHF. The CDR3 nucleotides are TGTGCCAGCAGTAAACAGAGCTCCTATAATTCACCCCTCCACTTT. Full variable domain (rest looked up from reference TRBV2 and TRBJ1-6): EPEVTQTPSHQVTQMGQEVILRCVPISNHLYFYWYRQILGQKVEFLVSFYNNEISEKSEIFDDQFSVERPDGSNFTLKIRSTKLEDSAMYFCASSKQSSYNSPLHFGNGTRLTVT.

The chain employs TRBV7-3 and TRBJ2-6; D is undetermined. V gave up 5 bases and J gave up 2 bases, with 13 bases separating them. This CDR3 contains 16 residues. The germline CDR1 and CDR2 sequences are SGHTA and FQGTGA. DNA for the CDR3: TGTGCCAGCAGCCCAACCCGACAAGCTGGGGCCAACGTCCTGACTTTC. It codes for CASSPTRQAGANVLTF.

V and J are TRBV4-2 and TRBJ1-1; TRBD1 is a possible D gene (6 bases). V gave up 0 bases and J gave up 1 base, with 9 bases separating them. Germline CDR1 LGHNA, CDR2 YNFKEQ. This CDR3 comprises 15 residues. CDR3 DNA sequence: TGTGCCAGCAGCCAAGATGGGGGCAGGAACACTGAAGCTTTCTTT. Protein product: CASSQDGGRNTEAFF.

This chain links TRBV28 with TRBJ1-4; 8 nucleotides align to TRBD1. Germline V CDR1 and CDR2: MDHEN, SYDVKM. The V segment lost 5 bases and the J segment 4 bases; nucleotides outside the gene matches: 3. The CDR3 is made up of 14 amino acids. CDR3 nucleotide sequence: TGTGCCAGCAGTCTTGGACAGGGTAATGAAAAACTGTTTTTT. It codes for CASSLGQGNEKLFF.

This clone appeared a few times. The chain couples TRBV5-5 to TRBJ2-6; the D is unclear. The CDR3 has 15 residues. Trimming took 4 bases from V and 0 from J, leaving 8 bases between them. Germline values: CDR1 SGHKS, CDR2 YYEKEE (reference sequence). For the CDR3, the DNA is TGTGCCAGCAGCATGCGGAACTCTGGGGCCAACGTCCTGACTTTC. Protein product: CASSMRNSGANVLTF.

J is TRBJ2-6 and V is TRBV18; no clear D gene. V was pared by 3 bases and J by 0 bases, with 6 bases between. The CDR3 runs 15 residues. Germline V gene sequence: CDR1 KGHSH, CDR2 LQKENI. The CDR3 loop reads CASSPLSSGANVLTF. The CDR3 DNA sequence: TGTGCCAGCTCACCCCTGAGCTCTGGGGCCAACGTCCTGACTTTC.